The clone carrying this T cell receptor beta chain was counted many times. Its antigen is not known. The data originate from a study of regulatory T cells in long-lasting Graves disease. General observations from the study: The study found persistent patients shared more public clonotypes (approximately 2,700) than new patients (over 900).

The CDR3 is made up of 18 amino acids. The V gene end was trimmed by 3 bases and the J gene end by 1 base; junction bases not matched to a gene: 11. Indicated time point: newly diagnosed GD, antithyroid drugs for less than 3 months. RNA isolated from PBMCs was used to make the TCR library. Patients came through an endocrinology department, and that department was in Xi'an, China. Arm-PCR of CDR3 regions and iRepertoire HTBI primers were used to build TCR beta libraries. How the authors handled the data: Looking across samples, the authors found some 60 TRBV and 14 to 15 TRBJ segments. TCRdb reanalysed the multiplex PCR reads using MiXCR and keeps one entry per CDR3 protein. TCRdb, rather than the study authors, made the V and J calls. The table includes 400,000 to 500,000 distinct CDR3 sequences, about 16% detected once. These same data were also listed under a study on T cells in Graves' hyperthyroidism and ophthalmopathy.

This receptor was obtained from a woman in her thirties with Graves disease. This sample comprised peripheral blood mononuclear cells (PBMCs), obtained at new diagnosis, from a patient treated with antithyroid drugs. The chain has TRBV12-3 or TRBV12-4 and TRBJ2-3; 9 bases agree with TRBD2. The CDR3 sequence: CASSFSSRLAEGTDTQYF. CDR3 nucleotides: TGTGCCAGCAGTTTTAGCTCCCGACTAGCGGAAGGCACAGATACGCAGTATTTT.